This TCR beta chain was observed in a study of blood T cell repertoires in COVID-19. Study background: The United States, Italy and Spain supplied acute and convalescent COVID-19 samples. In each case, the material was cDNA or gDNA derived from T cells, B-cell-depleted T cells, or PBMCs.

In the authors' workflow: Reference gene primer amplification in the assay estimated nucleated cell counts. Method: immunoSEQ multiplex PCR; TCRdb's copy keeps in-frame clones and lacks some. V, J and clone size were drawn from that table, and D and trimming were deduced from the DNA. The data contain 70,000 or so clones, 88% of them seen just once; the ten biggest clones take up 1.1% to 1.5%. The V gene's germline CDR1 is DFQATT and CDR2 SNEGSKA (reference sequence). The CDR3 is 11 amino acids. The V end was cut by 7 bases, the J end by 2 bases, with 6 bases between. The clonotype was recovered from a human donor in a cohort sampled during active COVID-19. Sequenced: peripheral blood. The J gene is TRBJ2-1, the V gene TRBV20-1; D not certain. CDR3 region: CSVPAYNEQFF. The CDR3 nucleotides are TGCAGTGTACCGGCCTACAATGAGCAGTTCTTC.